This T cell receptor beta chain was found in a study of blood T cells in healthy people across ages. Study findings and constraints: Estimates based on one million T cells were treated as lower bounds.

Together with a sample-barcoded 5' primer, a J-beta primer mix was included in a second PCR lasting about 7 to 12 cycles. A 12-random-nucleotide template-switch adaptor tagged each cDNA molecule. Via MiXCR, TCRdb re-called the 5' RACE reads, giving one row per CDR3 protein. The sample has 600,000 to 850,000 distinct CDR3 sequences; around 25% are singletons. The germline CDR1 and CDR2 sequences are LGHNA and YSLEER. The CDR3 sequence is 14 residues long. This clonotype occurred a few times. The antigen is not known. This sample also appeared in a second study, on T cells of mothers and their children. That paper states: Study donors consisted of a few healthy Caucasian mothers and their six children. Among related mother-child pairs, overlap was slightly higher than in unrelated pairs, though not significantly.

Sequencing was performed on blood. The receptor was derived from a boy under 18 in good health. V gene TRBV4-3 combines with J gene TRBJ2-5; D remains unclear. With the DNA end fitting TRBJ2-1 better, the J assignment may be wrong. CDR3 region: CASSQDRGSNEQFF. The CDR3 region has the DNA TGCGCCAGCAGCCAAGATCGAGGAAGCAATGAGCAGTTCTTC.